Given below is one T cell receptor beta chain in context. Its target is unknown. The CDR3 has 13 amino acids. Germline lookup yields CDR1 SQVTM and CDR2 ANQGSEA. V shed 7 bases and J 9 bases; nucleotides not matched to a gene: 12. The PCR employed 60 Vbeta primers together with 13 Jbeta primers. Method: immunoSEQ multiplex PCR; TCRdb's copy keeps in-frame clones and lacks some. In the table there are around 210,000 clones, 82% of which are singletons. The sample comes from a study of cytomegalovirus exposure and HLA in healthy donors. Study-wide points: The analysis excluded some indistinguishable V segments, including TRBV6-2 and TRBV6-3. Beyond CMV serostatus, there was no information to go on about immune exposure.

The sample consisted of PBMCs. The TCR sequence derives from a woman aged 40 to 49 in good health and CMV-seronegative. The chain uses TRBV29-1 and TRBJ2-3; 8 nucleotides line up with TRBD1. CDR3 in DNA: TGCAGCGCATGGGGACAGGTTCAGCCCACGCAGTATTTT. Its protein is CSAWGQVQPTQYF.